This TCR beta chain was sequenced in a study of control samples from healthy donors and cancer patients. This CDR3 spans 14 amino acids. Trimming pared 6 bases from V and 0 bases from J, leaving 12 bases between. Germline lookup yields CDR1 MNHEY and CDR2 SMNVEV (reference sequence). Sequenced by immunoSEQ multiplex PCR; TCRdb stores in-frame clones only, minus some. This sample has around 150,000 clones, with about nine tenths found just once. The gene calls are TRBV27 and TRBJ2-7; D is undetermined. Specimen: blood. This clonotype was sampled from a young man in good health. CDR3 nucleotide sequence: TGTGCCAGCAGACTAACGGTGAACTCCTACGAGCAGTACTTC. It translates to CASRLTVNSYEQYF.